The source of this T cell receptor (beta chain) is a study of T cells expressing NK-cell markers. The CDR3 covers 15 residues. CDR1 and CDR2 (germline): SGHVS, FNYEAQ. Using the 5' RACE reads, TCRdb records one entry per CDR3 protein without DNA. The sample spans a few hundred thousand distinct CDR3 sequences; the ten largest clones claim roughly 5.5%. This receptor was taken from a man aged 18-69 years in good health. The sample consisted of blood T cells: a sorted CD56 or NKG2C T cell subset, CD4+ or CD8+ T cells, or bulk PBMC T cells (not recorded which). The chain uses TRBV7-6 and TRBJ2-7; the D call from TCRdb, TRBD1, cannot be confirmed without DNA. The CDR3 sequence is CASSLGTGTSSEQYF.